These T cell receptor beta chains were read from a single sample in a study of blood T cell repertoires in COVID-19. Produced via immunoSEQ multiplex PCR; TCRdb's table is partial and in-frame only. The repertoire holds some 230,000 clones, with 75% to 90% as singletons. Source material: PBMCs or T cells enriched from blood (not recorded which). The receptor set was obtained from a woman aged 18-29 years in a cohort exposed to, infected with or recovered from COVID-19 (not recorded which). Both conserved end residues are part of each CDR3. Fields, in order: V gene, D gene, clone size, J gene, CDR3 protein, CDR3 DNA. A D gene is named only where the DNA matches it firmly. The listing skips clone size in some rows; elsewhere it reads once, few, many or a size class.

TRBV7-9	TRBD1	NA	TRBJ2-1	CASSLKRTGRLNNEQFF	TGTGCCAGCAGCTTAAAACGGACAGGGAGGTTGAACAATGAGCAGTTCTTC
TRBV7-6	NA	NA	TRBJ2-7	CASSFIYEQYF	TGTGCCAGCAGCTTTATATACGAGCAGTACTTC
TRBV2	TRBD2	few	TRBJ2-1	CATSLGAGDNEQFF	TGTGCCACCTCCCTGGGAGCGGGGGATAATGAGCAGTTCTTC
TRBV21-1	NA	NA	TRBJ2-7	CASSGQVEYF	TGTGCCAGCAGCGGACAAGTGGAGTACTTC
TRBV7-9	NA	NA	TRBJ2-2	CASSFLGQPNTGELFF	TGTGCCAGCAGCTTCTTGGGGCAGCCGAACACCGGGGAGCTGTTTTTT
TRBV28	NA	NA	TRBJ1-5	CASTPGMAGGNQPQHF	TGTGCCAGCACCCCAGGCATGGCGGGGGGCAATCAGCCCCAGCATTTT
TRBV19	NA	once	TRBJ1-4	CASSTPSATNEKLFF	TGTGCCAGTAGTACCCCCTCTGCAACTAATGAAAAACTGTTTTTT
TRBV12-3/TRBV12-4	NA	NA	TRBJ1-2	CASSREGNYGYTF	TGTGCCAGCAGCAGGGAAGGGAACTATGGCTACACCTTC
TRBV27	TRBD1	NA	TRBJ1-6	CASSLFRAGTGESYNSPLHF	TGTGCCAGCAGTTTATTTAGGGCCGGGACAGGGGAGTCCTATAATTCACCCCTCCACTTT
TRBV11-3	TRBD1	NA	TRBJ1-1	CASRGQGGTEAFF	TGTGCCAGCCGCGGACAGGGGGGCACTGAAGCTTTCTTT
TRBV5-1	NA	few	TRBJ1-1	CASSSQGMNTEAFF	TGCGCCAGCAGCTCACAGGGCATGAACACTGAAGCTTTCTTT
TRBV10-3	NA	NA	TRBJ1-2	CAISNGRDTDTF	TGTGCCATCAGCAACGGACGGGACACTGACACCTTC
TRBV28	NA	NA	TRBJ1-2	CASSGEARTDYGYTF	TGTGCCAGCAGTGGGGAAGCGCGGACAGACTATGGCTACACCTTC
TRBV12-3/TRBV12-4	NA	NA	TRBJ1-4	CASSLEPGLLFF	TGTGCCAGCAGTCTCGAACCGGGACTGCTGTTTTTT
TRBV14	NA	NA	TRBJ2-7	CASSHGLTAYEQYF	TGTGCCAGCAGCCACGGACTTACCGCCTACGAGCAGTACTTC
TRBV6-1	NA	many	TRBJ2-7	CASSESRFPYEQYF	TGTGCCAGCAGTGAGTCCAGGTTCCCCTACGAGCAGTACTTC
TRBV24-1	TRBD1	NA	TRBJ1-1	CATTDRANTEAFF	TGTGCCACCACAGACAGGGCGAACACTGAAGCTTTCTTT
TRBV5-1	NA	NA	TRBJ2-1	CASSLDRIDNEQFF	TGCGCCAGCAGCTTGGACAGGATAGACAATGAGCAGTTCTTC
TRBV3-1/TRBV3-2	TRBD1	NA	TRBJ1-1	CASSLGTGAMNTEAFF	TGTGCCAGCAGCCTCGGGACAGGGGCCATGAACACTGAAGCTTTCTTT
TRBV14	NA	NA	TRBJ1-1	CASSQRLSLMNTEAFF	TGTGCCAGCAGCCAGAGGTTGTCCCTCATGAACACTGAAGCTTTCTTT
TRBV19	NA	NA	TRBJ1-2	CATSGYTF	TGTGCCACGAGTGGCTACACCTTC
TRBV7-3	TRBD1	NA	TRBJ1-2	CASSSQGNYGYTF	TGTGCCAGCAGCTCACAGGGGAACTATGGCTACACCTTC
TRBV11-2	TRBD2	NA	TRBJ2-2	CASSFPPGLALNTGELFF	TGTGCCAGCAGCTTTCCTCCGGGACTAGCTTTAAACACCGGGGAGCTGTTTTTT
TRBV11-2	TRBD2	NA	TRBJ2-1	CASRGLAGRNEQFF	TGTGCCAGCCGAGGCCTAGCGGGACGCAATGAGCAGTTCTTC
TRBV3-1/TRBV3-2	TRBD1	NA	TRBJ1-6	CASSQVPGQGTSGSPLHF	TGTGCCAGCAGCCAAGTCCCGGGACAGGGAACAAGCGGGTCACCCCTCCACTTT
TRBV4-1	TRBD2	NA	TRBJ2-3	CASSQLLAGGPDTQYF	TGCGCCAGCAGCCAATTACTAGCGGGAGGGCCAGATACGCAGTATTTT
TRBV6-5	NA	NA	TRBJ1-2	CASSYSGVYGYTF	TGTGCCAGCAGTTACTCAGGAGTCTATGGCTACACCTTC
TRBV10-3	NA	NA	TRBJ2-2	CAISEGGTKNTGELFF	TGTGCCATCAGTGAGGGCGGGACCAAGAACACCGGGGAGCTGTTTTTT
TRBV19	NA	NA	TRBJ1-1	CASSIVGAGNTEAFF	TGTGCCAGTAGTATAGTTGGGGCTGGGAACACTGAAGCTTTCTTT
TRBV9	TRBD1	NA	TRBJ1-6	CASSVAGRGDSPLHF	TGTGCCAGCAGCGTAGCAGGCAGGGGGGATTCACCCCTCCACTTT
TRBV5-8	NA	NA	TRBJ1-1	CASSLGGTPGTTEAFF	TGTGCCAGCAGCTTGGGCGGGACCCCTGGCACCACTGAAGCTTTCTTT
TRBV5-1	TRBD2	NA	TRBJ2-1	CASSSGTSDANEQFF	TGCGCCAGCAGTTCCGGGACTAGCGACGCCAATGAGCAGTTCTTC
TRBV9	TRBD2	NA	TRBJ2-1	CASSAQVGGGGRYNEQFF	TGTGCCAGCAGCGCCCAGGTAGGCGGGGGAGGTCGATACAATGAGCAGTTCTTC
TRBV5-1	TRBD1	NA	TRBJ2-1	CASSYSGTGHNEQFF	TGCGCCAGCAGCTATTCCGGGACAGGGCACAATGAGCAGTTCTTC
TRBV5-1	NA	NA	TRBJ2-1	CASSPGLSSSYNEQFF	TGCGCCAGCAGCCCCGGACTCTCAAGCTCCTACAATGAGCAGTTCTTC
TRBV28	NA	NA	TRBJ2-7	CASSLRDYEQYF	TGTGCCAGCAGTTTGAGGGACTACGAGCAGTACTTC
TRBV28	NA	NA	TRBJ1-1	CASSLGQGNTEAFF	TGTGCCAGCAGTTTAGGGCAGGGGAACACTGAAGCTTTCTTT
TRBV28	NA	few	TRBJ1-4	CASSLLGAQVNEKLFF	TGTGCCAGCAGTTTACTGGGGGCGCAGGTTAATGAAAAACTGTTTTTT
TRBV19	NA	NA	TRBJ1-3	CASSMGRLNSGNTIYF	TGTGCCAGTAGTATGGGCAGGTTAAACTCTGGAAACACCATATATTTT
TRBV5-1	TRBD2	NA	TRBJ2-7	CASSLAEGLAGYEQYF	TGCGCCAGCAGCCTCGCTGAGGGACTAGCGGGATACGAGCAGTACTTC
TRBV11-3	TRBD2	NA	TRBJ2-1	CASSRTSGNEFF	TGTGCCAGCAGCCGCACTAGCGGGAACGAGTTCTTC